A single sample gave rise to the 2 T cell receptor beta chains below, sequenced in a study of blood T cell repertoires in COVID-19. Profiled with immunoSEQ multiplex PCR; TCRdb holds only in-frame clones, not every one. This table has approximately 270,000 clones, roughly 88% appearing once. The specimen was peripheral blood. Receptors were obtained from a human donor with COVID-19, enrolled during active disease. The donor label of this sample is uncertain.

The rearrangement uses TRBV19 and TRBJ1-5; 11 bases line up with TRBD1. The germline V gene has CDR1 LNHDA and CDR2 SQIVND (reference sequence). The CDR3 has 19 residues. V shed 3 bases, J shed 9 bases, and the junction held 19 bases outside the gene matches. The CDR3, as DNA: TGTGCCAGTAGTATGTCGGGGCCGGGACAGGGGGTTCGAGTGGGGCCCCAGCATTTT. Translation gives CASSMSGPGQGVRVGPQHF.

The rearrangement links TRBV12-3 or TRBV12-4 to TRBJ2-7, with 8 bases identical to TRBD2. After removal of 5 bases from V and 3 bases from J, the junction contained 3 bases not matched to a gene. The CDR3 totals 13 residues. The CDR3 spells CASSRGGGYEQYF. CDR3 in DNA: TGTGCCAGCAGTCGGGGGGGCGGCTACGAGCAGTACTTC.